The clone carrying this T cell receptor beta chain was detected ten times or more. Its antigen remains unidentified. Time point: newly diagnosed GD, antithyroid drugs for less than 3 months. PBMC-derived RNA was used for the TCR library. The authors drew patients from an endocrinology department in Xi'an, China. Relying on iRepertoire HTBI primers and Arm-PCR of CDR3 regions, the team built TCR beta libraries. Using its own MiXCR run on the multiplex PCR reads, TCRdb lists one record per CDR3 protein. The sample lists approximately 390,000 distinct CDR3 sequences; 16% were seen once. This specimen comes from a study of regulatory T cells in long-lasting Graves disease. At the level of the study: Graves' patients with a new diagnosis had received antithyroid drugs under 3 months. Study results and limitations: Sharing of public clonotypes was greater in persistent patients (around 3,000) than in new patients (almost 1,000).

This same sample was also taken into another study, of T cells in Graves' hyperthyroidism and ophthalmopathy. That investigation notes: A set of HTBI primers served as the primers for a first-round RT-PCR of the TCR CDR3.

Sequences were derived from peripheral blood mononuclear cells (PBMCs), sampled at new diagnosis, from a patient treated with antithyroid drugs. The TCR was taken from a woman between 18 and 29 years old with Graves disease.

This chain's CDR3 is CASEGRYEQYF. The CDR3 DNA sequence: TGTGCCAGTGAGGGGCGGTACGAGCAGTACTTC. This chain joins TRBV28 and TRBJ2-7; possibly TRBD1 or TRBD2 for D (5 bases each). The V gene's germline CDR1 is MDHEN and CDR2 SYDVKM. This CDR3 is built from 11 residues. Trimming took off 9 bases at V and 4 bases at J, with 10 bases between the two ends.